Detailed here is one T cell receptor beta chain. The time point denotes: pretreatment peripheral blood. The data stem from a study of PD-L1 blockade in urothelial cancer. Germline-derived CDR1 and CDR2 are LGHNA and YSLEER. The CDR3 has 15 amino acids. Germline trimming cut 3 bases from V and 4 bases from J; bases unmatched to any gene: 6. The method was immunoSEQ multiplex PCR; TCRdb's version includes in-frame clones alone and lacks a portion of them. The sample contains tens of thousands of clones, roughly 85% of which appear only once. The TCR was taken from a woman in her fifties or sixties with urothelial cancer. The sample consisted of PBMCs, taken around atezolizumab (anti-PD-L1) treatment. The genes are TRBV4-3 and TRBJ1-5; TRBD1 matches 7 bases. The CDR3, as DNA: TGCGCCAGCAGCCAGACGACAGGGTCGAATCAGCCCCAGCATTTT. It specifies CASSQTTGSNQPQHF.